A single sample is the source of the 13 T cell receptor beta chains below, sequenced in a study of HIV-infected children after antiretroviral therapy interruption. Treatment described: PENTA 11 planned treatment interruption arm or continuous ART arm. RNA-based 3' RACE libraries used unique molecular identifiers. TCRdb fed the 3' RACE reads into MiXCR, producing one record per CDR3 protein. The sample has about 50,000 distinct CDR3 sequences; around 4.5% are singletons. Sequencing was performed on CD45RA+ CD4+ T cells from PBMCs, pooled from several time points, taken from a donor given antiretroviral therapy, either interrupted or continuous. Specified subset: naive CD4+ CD45RA+ CD45RO- T cells. Source of these receptors: a pool of human donors with HIV.

This clonotype was observed many times. The V and J genes are TRBV19 and TRBJ1-1; 7 bases fit TRBD1. This CDR3 contains 17 residues. V trimming: 5 bases; J trimming: 5 bases; junction bases outside the gene matches: 17. The germline gives CDR1 LNHDA, CDR2 SQIVND (reference sequence). Here the CDR3 DNA reads TGTGCCAGTAGTCCGCTCGCCCTGGGACAGACTAAAACTGAAGCTTTCTTT. It yields the protein CASSPLALGQTKTEAFF.

This clonotype was recorded many times. The chain couples TRBV20-1 to TRBJ1-5; TRBD1 matches 8 bases. The CDR3 sequence is 14 residues long. With 5 bases clipped from V and 1 base from J, the junction kept 4 bases outside the gene matches. The germline V gene encodes CDR1 DFQATT and CDR2 SNEGSKA (reference sequence). As DNA, the CDR3 is TGCAGTGCTCAGGGGGCAGTGAGCAATCAGCCCCAGCATTTT. It specifies CSAQGAVSNQPQHF.

This clonotype was counted many times. CDR3 loop: CASGAGELFF. The CDR3 DNA reads as TGTGCCAGCGGGGCCGGGGAGCTGTTTTTT. This sequence joins TRBV28 and TRBJ2-2; D not certain. With 8 bases removed from V and 6 bases from J, the gap between germline ends came to 4 bases. The CDR3 has 10 residues. From germline, CDR1 is MDHEN and CDR2 SYDVKM. Based on the CDR3 plus reference TRBV28 and TRBJ2-2, the full variable domain is DVKVTQSSRYLVKRTGEKVFLECVQDMDHENMFWYRQDPGLGLRLIYFSYDVKMKEKGDIPEGYSVSREKKERFSLILESASTNQTSMYLCASGAGELFFGEGSRLTVL.

This clonotype was picked up a small number of times. The rearrangement uses TRBV19 and TRBJ1-6; D is undetermined. CDR1 LNHDA and CDR2 SQIVND come from the germline V gene (reference sequence). The CDR3 extends over 12 amino acids. Trimming removed 3 bases from V and 10 bases from J, with 7 bases in between. The CDR3 region has the DNA TGTGCCAGTAGTATGGCTCGGTCACCCCTCCACTTT. Its translation is CASSMARSPLHF.

This clonotype was detected many times. The rearrangement joins TRBV5-4 to TRBJ2-7; no reliable D call. CDR3 length: 15 residues. V was cut by 5 bases and J by 0 bases, with 15 bases left in between. Germline V lookup: CDR1 SGHNT, CDR2 YYREEE (reference sequence). The CDR3 loop is CASSLDAIYSYEQYF. As DNA, the CDR3 is TGTGCCAGCAGTTTAGACGCAATTTACTCCTACGAGCAGTACTTC. The full variable domain, completed using reference TRBV5-4 and TRBJ2-7, is ETGVTQSPTHLIKTRGQQVTLRCSSQSGHNTVSWYQQALGQGPQFIFQYYREEENGRGNFPPRFSGLQFPNYSSELNVNALELDDSALYLCASSLDAIYSYEQYFGPGTRLTVT.

This clonotype was recorded many times. V is TRBV28 and J is TRBJ1-5; maybe TRBD1 (6 bases). Germline V gene data show CDR1 as MDHEN and CDR2 as SYDVKM. V was cut by 2 bases and J by 5 bases, with 10 bases left in between. There are 14 residues in the CDR3. The CDR3 region has the DNA TGTGCCAGCAGTTTAGGTGGGGGCGATCAGCCCCAGCATTTT. Translated: CASSLGGGDQPQHF. Filled out from reference TRBV28 and TRBJ1-5, the complete variable domain reads DVKVTQSSRYLVKRTGEKVFLECVQDMDHENMFWYRQDPGLGLRLIYFSYDVKMKEKGDIPEGYSVSREKKERFSLILESASTNQTSMYLCASSLGGGDQPQHFGDGTRLSIL.

The table lists this clonotype with many counts. V usage is TRBV7-2 and J usage is TRBJ2-1; D is possibly TRBD1 (5 bases). Germline loops: CDR1 SGHTA, CDR2 FQGNSA. The CDR3 length is 13 residues. V was pared by 4 bases and J by 4 bases, with 8 bases between. CDR3 coding DNA: TGTGCCAGCAGCTCCCAGGGATACAATGAGCAGTTCTTC. Translated, it gives CASSSQGYNEQFF.

V usage is TRBV25-1 and J usage is TRBJ1-6, with D unresolved. This CDR3 comprises 16 residues. The V and J ends lost 10 bases and 4 bases respectively, with 20 bases between them. Germline CDR1 and CDR2: MGHDK and SYGVNS. CDR3 coding DNA: TGTGCCAAGGCCCCCCGTAGCTATGGATATAATTCACCCCTCCACTTT. This encodes CAKAPRSYGYNSPLHF.

This clonotype was seen at least ten times. The chain couples TRBV3-1 to TRBJ2-7; maybe TRBD1 (5 bases). Trimming pared 4 bases from V and 2 bases from J, leaving 15 bases between. The CDR3 is 15 residues long. In germline, CDR1 is LGHDT, CDR2 YNNKEL (reference sequence). This chain's CDR3 is CASSPSVTGPYEQYF. The CDR3 bases are TGTGCCAGCAGCCCTTCTGTTACAGGTCCCTACGAGCAGTACTTC.

This clonotype was picked up many times. The chain couples TRBV3-1 to TRBJ1-6; 7 nucleotides agree with TRBD1. The length of the CDR3 is 15 residues. J lost 6 bases, V lost 5 bases, and 7 bases had no gene match. Germline V gene data show CDR1 as LGHDT and CDR2 as YNNKEL (reference sequence). The CDR3 DNA reads TGTGCCAGCAGCGCAACAGGGGTCCGTAATTCACCCCTCCACTTT. Protein product: CASSATGVRNSPLHF.

This clonotype was picked up many times. V and J are TRBV20-1 and TRBJ2-4; maybe TRBD2 (5 bases). From germline, CDR1 is DFQATT and CDR2 SNEGSKA (reference sequence). The CDR3 is 13 amino acids. The V end was cut by 6 bases, the J end by 0 bases, with 9 bases between. The CDR3 is CSAQRVAKNIQYF. The DNA for the CDR3 is TGCAGTGCCCAGAGGGTAGCCAAAAACATTCAGTACTTC.

Many counts were recorded for this clonotype. This chain uses TRBV19 with TRBJ1-5; the D is unclear. CDR3 length: 13 amino acids. Germline V gives CDR1 LNHDA, CDR2 SQIVND (reference sequence). The V end was cut by 1 base, the J end by 6 bases, with 7 bases between. CDR3 DNA: TGTGCCAGTAGTATAGTTTTCCCTCAGCCCCAGCATTTT. Amino acids: CASSIVFPQPQHF.

This clonotype was observed many times. In nucleotides, the CDR3 is TGTGCCAGCAGCAATACGGGACTTATCATGAACACCGGGGAGCTGTTTTTT. Its protein is CASSNTGLIMNTGELFF. The chain is built from TRBV7-9 and TRBJ2-2, with D maybe TRBD2 (6 bases). In germline, CDR1 is SEHNR, CDR2 FQNEAQ (reference sequence). CDR3 length: 17 residues. V gave up 5 bases and J gave up 1 base, with 17 bases separating them.